Shown below are 23 T cell receptor beta chains from a single sample sequenced in a study of cytomegalovirus exposure and HLA in healthy donors. PCR involved 60 Vbeta and 13 Jbeta primers. Repertoires were generated with immunoSEQ multiplex PCR, while TCRdb's copy carries only in-frame clones and drops some. The sample lists roughly 200,000 clones; about three quarters were seen once. The specimen sequenced was PBMCs. The receptors were gathered from a man in his forties in good health and CMV-seronegative.

This clone appeared once. The chain employs TRBV6-5 and TRBJ2-2, with D unresolved. The V and J ends lost 6 bases and 3 bases respectively, with 11 bases between them. Germline assignment: CDR1 MNHEY and CDR2 SVGAGI. The CDR3 totals 14 residues. DNA for the CDR3: TGTGCCAGCAGGTCCTCGACTTACACCGGGGAGCTGTTTTTT. This encodes CASRSSTYTGELFF.

This rearrangement joins TRBV18 to TRBJ2-3; 9 nucleotides agree with TRBD2. The germline V gene has CDR1 KGHSH and CDR2 LQKENI. V lost 5 bases and J lost 0; bases outside the gene matches: 6. The CDR3 spans 16 residues. As DNA, the CDR3 is TGTGCCAGCTCATCACTAGCGGGCTCTAGCACAGATACGCAGTATTTT. Protein sequence: CASSSLAGSSTDTQYF.

This clone was seen only once. V gene TRBV18 combines with J gene TRBJ1-4; D gene ambiguous. Trimming stripped 6 bases from V and 7 bases from J, with 15 bases between. The length of the CDR3 is 14 residues. Germline CDR1 and CDR2: KGHSH and LQKENI. The CDR3 nucleotides read TGTGCCAGCTCCCAAACAGCATCCCGTGAAAAACTGTTTTTT. Translating it yields CASSQTASREKLFF.

This clone appeared a single time. Its ends do not fully match the called genes, so a read error is possible. The rearrangement links TRBV7-9 to TRBJ1-1; a possible D gene is TRBD1 (6 bases). CDR3 length: 13 residues. Germline V gene sequence: CDR1 SEHNR, CDR2 FQNEAQ (reference sequence). CDR3 in amino acids: CSSSLTGQTEAFF. The CDR3 DNA sequence: TGTTCCAGCAGCTTAACAGGGCAAACTGAAGCTTTCTTT.

This clone has more than one count but fewer than ten. The chain links TRBV6-5 to TRBJ2-3, with 9 bases identical to TRBD1. V lost 3 bases to trimming and J lost 0 bases; unmatched junction nucleotides: 4. Germline V gene data show CDR1 as MNHEY and CDR2 as SVGAGI. The CDR3 spans 16 residues. The CDR3 coding sequence is TGTGCCAGCAGTTATTGGGGACAGGGAAGCACAGATACGCAGTATTTT. This codes for CASSYWGQGSTDTQYF.

This clone appeared once. The chain combines TRBV27 with TRBJ1-4, with TRBD1 matching 7 bases. Germline assignment: CDR1 MNHEY and CDR2 SMNVEV (reference sequence). V dropped 5 bases and J dropped 7; count of bases not matched to a gene: 10. The CDR3 spans 15 residues. The CDR3 DNA reads as TGTGCCAGCAGTCCTGGAGACAGGGTCGGTGAAAAACTGTTTTTT. Its translation is CASSPGDRVGEKLFF.

The chain joins TRBV19 to TRBJ1-3; perhaps TRBD1 as D (5 bases). This CDR3 has 15 residues. CDR1 is LNHDA, CDR2 SQIVND, per germline (reference sequence). Trimming shortened V by 7 bases and J by 0 bases, and 13 bases separated the two germline ends. CDR3 nucleotides: TGTGCCAGTATCCTAGACAGCTACTCTGGAAACACCATATATTTT. Amino acid sequence: CASILDSYSGNTIYF. Supplemented by reference TRBV19 and TRBJ1-3, the full variable domain reads DGGITQSPKYLFRKEGQNVTLSCEQNLNHDAMYWYRQDPGQGLRLIYYSQIVNDFQKGDIAEGYSVSREKKESFPLTVTSAQKNPTAFYLCASILDSYSGNTIYFGEGSWLTVV.

The chain couples TRBV20-1 to TRBJ2-7; D is unclear. The V gene's germline CDR1 is DFQATT and CDR2 SNEGSKA (reference sequence). V dropped 6 bases and J dropped 1 base, with 7 bases sitting between them. This CDR3 has 11 residues. The CDR3: CSASVSYEQYF. CDR3 sequence (DNA): TGCAGTGCCTCAGTTTCCTACGAGCAGTACTTC.

CDR3 protein: CASTQLVEQYF. CDR3 in DNA: TGTGCCAGCACCCAGTTGGTCGAGCAGTACTTC. The rearrangement joins TRBV6-1 to TRBJ2-7; D uncertain. Germline loops: CDR1 MNHNS, CDR2 SASEGT. This CDR3 comprises 11 residues. Trimming took 7 bases from V and 6 from J, leaving 10 bases between them.

The V and J genes are TRBV4-3 and TRBJ2-7, with TRBD1 matching 10 bases. The CDR3 runs to 16 residues. Germline V gene data show CDR1 as LGHNA and CDR2 as YSLEER. J gave up 5 bases and V 2 bases, and 9 bases lay outside the gene matches. The CDR3 nucleotides are TGCGCCAGCAGCCAAAGCTGGACAGGGGGACCGGACGAGCAGTACTTC. Translating gives CASSQSWTGGPDEQYF.

The chain combines TRBV7-8 with TRBJ1-2; maybe TRBD1 (6 bases). Trimming took off 5 bases at V and 1 base at J, with 14 bases between the two ends. The germline gives CDR1 SGHVS, CDR2 FQNEAQ. The CDR3 sequence is 15 residues long. CDR3 sequence reads: CASSASDRYNYGYTF. In DNA form, the CDR3 reads TGTGCCAGCAGCGCCAGCGACAGGTATAACTATGGCTACACCTTC.

Worth noting for this clone: At one boundary the junction diverges from the germline segment, which might be a read error. Additional DNA sequences in this sample encode the identical CDR3. The chain combines TRBV6-6 with TRBJ1-4, with no clear D. CDR1 and CDR2 (germline): MNHNY, SVGAGI (reference sequence). The CDR3 sequence is 12 residues long. This CDR3 reads CASRAGDEKLFF. The CDR3 DNA follows: TGTGCCAGCAGAGCCGGAGATGAAAAGCTGTTTTTT.

The chain employs TRBV5-1 and TRBJ1-3; D might be TRBD1 (6 bases). Per the germline V gene, CDR1 is SGHRS and CDR2 is YFSETQ. The CDR3 is 10 residues long. V was clipped by 10 bases and J by 9 bases, with 11 bases between them. In DNA, the CDR3 is TGCGCCGGAGGGGGGGTCACCATATATTTT. Amino acids: CAGGGVTIYF.

The chain employs TRBV27 and TRBJ2-2; 8 bases agree with TRBD1. The trim removed 7 bases at V and 3 bases at J, leaving 7 bases unmatched. The V gene's germline CDR1 is MNHEY and CDR2 SMNVEV (reference sequence). The CDR3 is 15 residues long. The CDR3 reads CASTRGQDHTGELFF. The CDR3 bases are TGTGCCAGCACCCGGGGACAGGACCACACCGGGGAGCTGTTTTTT.

This chain connects TRBV6-1 to TRBJ2-5; a weak D match, TRBD1 (6 bases). The CDR3 spans 15 residues. CDR1 and CDR2 (germline): MNHNS, SASEGT. V was clipped by 0 bases and J by 6 bases, with 14 bases between them. The CDR3 loop reads CASSEADGQWQTQYF. The CDR3 DNA sequence: TGTGCCAGCAGTGAAGCGGATGGACAGTGGCAGACCCAGTACTTC.

The chain is built from TRBV5-1 and TRBJ1-2; no clear D gene. Germline assignment: CDR1 SGHRS and CDR2 YFSETQ. CDR3 length: 12 amino acids. Trimming took 4 bases from V and 4 from J, leaving 8 bases between them. The CDR3 is CASSPGIYGYTF. The CDR3 coding sequence is TGCGCCAGCAGCCCCGGGATCTATGGCTACACCTTC.

The V and J genes are TRBV21-1 and TRBJ2-2; TRBD2, the table's D call, was not compared with the DNA. TRBV21-1 is listed as a pseudogene. This CDR3 is 16 amino acids long. The CDR3 spells CASSKGLAEGTGELFF. CDR3 bases: TGTGCCAGCAGCAAAGGACTAGCGGAAGGGACCGGGGAGCTGTTTTTT.

V usage is TRBV7-9 and J usage is TRBJ2-5; the match to TRBD2 covers 7 bases. This CDR3 is 15 amino acids long. CDR1 is SEHNR, CDR2 FQNEAQ, per germline (reference sequence). Losses at the gene ends were 3 bases for V and 7 bases for J; bases not matched to a gene: 11. The CDR3 loop reads CASSFYAGEVGTQYF. The DNA of the CDR3 is TGTGCCAGCAGCTTTTACGCGGGAGAAGTAGGGACCCAGTACTTC.

The rearrangement links TRBV30 to TRBJ1-2, with D unclear. CDR1 is GTSNPN and CDR2 is SVGIG in the germline V gene (reference sequence). The CDR3 covers 13 residues. The V end was cut by 4 bases, the J end by 3 bases, with 12 bases between. The CDR3: CAWIGGGDYGYTF. Written as DNA, the CDR3 is TGTGCCTGGATAGGTGGCGGAGACTATGGCTACACCTTC.

This sequence joins TRBV11-3 and TRBJ1-1; TRBD1 is a possible D gene (6 bases). Germline CDR1 reads SGHNT; CDR2 reads YENEEA. Trimming stripped 4 bases from V and 7 bases from J, with 13 bases between. The CDR3 consists of 13 residues. The CDR3 DNA sequence: TGTGCCAGCAGCTCCAACAGGGTCAGTGAAGCTTTCTTT. Encoded protein: CASSSNRVSEAFF.

The rearrangement joins TRBV6-6 to TRBJ2-1, with D possibly being TRBD1 (6 bases). The CDR3 contains 16 residues. Trimming took 2 bases from V and 3 from J, leaving 14 bases between them. Germline V CDR1 and CDR2: MNHNY, SVGAGI (reference sequence). For the CDR3, the DNA is TGTGCCAGCAGTTACGCCTTACAGGGCAACTACAATGAGCAGTTCTTC. Protein product: CASSYALQGNYNEQFF.

The chain has TRBV4-1 and TRBJ2-7, with TRBD1 identical over 11 bases. This CDR3 comprises 15 residues. The trim removed 0 bases at V and 8 bases at J, leaving 6 bases unmatched. Germline V gene sequence: CDR1 MGHRA, CDR2 YSYEKL. CDR3 protein: CASSQEGTGGGQQYF. DNA of the CDR3: TGCGCCAGCAGCCAAGAGGGGACAGGGGGAGGACAGCAGTACTTC.

The chain employs TRBV9 and TRBJ1-2; 9 bases fit TRBD1. Trimming cost V 0 bases and J 9 bases; bases outside gene matches: 6. There are 14 residues in the CDR3. Germline V gene data show CDR1 as SGDLS and CDR2 as YYNGEE. The CDR3 loop reads CASSVALTGGSYTF. In DNA form, the CDR3 reads TGTGCCAGCAGCGTAGCTCTGACAGGGGGTAGCTACACCTTC.